What follows are 27 T cell receptor beta chains derived from one specimen sequenced in a study of cytomegalovirus exposure and HLA in healthy donors. The study ran its PCR with 60 Vbeta and 13 Jbeta primers. TCRdb's table, derived via immunoSEQ multiplex PCR, lists solely in-frame clones and lacks some. This sample has 160,000 or so clones, with less than 90% found just once. Sequenced material: PBMCs. These TCRs come from a man younger than 35 in good health and CMV-seronegative.

The sample holds one count of this clone. The chain couples TRBV5-1 to TRBJ2-3, with 12 bases matching TRBD2. Germline CDR1 SGHRS, CDR2 YFSETQ. The V gene end was trimmed by 4 bases and the J gene end by 0 bases; junction bases not matched to a gene: 3. There are 16 residues in the CDR3. CDR3 loop: CASSPGTSGSTDTQYF. The CDR3 nucleotides read TGCGCCAGCAGCCCCGGGACTAGCGGGAGCACAGATACGCAGTATTTT.

The chain links TRBV7-3 to TRBJ2-3, with D tentatively TRBD2 (5 bases). CDR1 and CDR2 (germline): SGHTA, FQGTGA. V was pared by 0 bases and J by 2 bases, with 12 bases between. This CDR3 contains 16 residues. CDR3: CASSLTRLTNTDTQYF. The CDR3, as DNA: TGTGCCAGCAGCTTAACCCGCTTGACTAACACAGATACGCAGTATTTT. Together with reference TRBV7-3 and TRBJ2-3, the CDR3 gives the full variable domain: GAGVSQTPSNKVTEKGKYVELRCDPISGHTALYWYRQSLGQGPEFLIYFQGTGAADDSGLPNDRFFAVRPEGSVSTLKIQRTERGDSAVYLCASSLTRLTNTDTQYFGPGTRLTVL.

The V call is TRBV30, the J call TRBJ1-1; no clear D. CDR1 and CDR2 (germline): GTSNPN, SVGIG (reference sequence). V was trimmed by 2 bases and J by 4 bases, leaving 14 bases between them. The CDR3 is made up of 14 amino acids. CDR3 residues: CAWSSTAGFTEAFF. DNA of the CDR3: TGTGCCTGGAGTAGTACCGCGGGCTTCACTGAAGCTTTCTTT.

The CDR3 loop is CASSLSGQGYTEAFF. The DNA of the CDR3 is TGCGCCAGCAGCTTGTCGGGACAGGGGTACACTGAAGCTTTCTTT. The gene calls are TRBV5-1 and TRBJ1-1; 10 nucleotides agree with TRBD1. In germline, CDR1 is SGHRS, CDR2 YFSETQ. The CDR3 extends over 15 amino acids. Trimming cost V 1 base and J 3 bases; bases outside gene matches: 3. The whole variable domain, remainder taken from reference TRBV5-1 and TRBJ1-1, is KAGVTQTPRYLIKTRGQQVTLSCSPISGHRSVSWYQQTPGQGLQFLFEYFSETQRNKGNFPGRFSGRQFSNSRSEMNVSTLELGDSALYLCASSLSGQGYTEAFFGQGTRLTVV.

The chain carries TRBV6-5 and TRBJ1-5, with 7 bases lining up with TRBD1. Losses at the gene ends were 5 bases for V and 5 bases for J; bases not matched to a gene: 6. The germline gives CDR1 MNHEY, CDR2 SVGAGI. The CDR3 is 14 residues long. The CDR3 sequence: CASSVTGLDQPQHF. In DNA, the CDR3 is TGTGCCAGCAGTGTGACAGGGCTTGATCAGCCCCAGCATTTT.

The J gene is TRBJ1-5, the V gene TRBV2; 8 bases align to TRBD1. In germline, CDR1 is SNHLY, CDR2 FYNNEI. CDR3 size: 16 residues. The V gene end was trimmed by 1 base and the J gene end by 6 bases; junction bases not matched to a gene: 8. CDR3 residues: CASSEGTGREGQPQHF. The CDR3 nucleotides read TGTGCCAGCAGTGAAGGGACAGGGAGGGAGGGTCAGCCCCAGCATTTT.

The chain has TRBV30 and TRBJ1-3; 11 bases are a match to TRBD1. The germline CDR1 and CDR2 sequences are GTSNPN and SVGIG (reference sequence). V lost 4 bases and J lost 4; bases outside the gene matches: 6. The CDR3 is made up of 15 amino acids. In DNA, the CDR3 is TGTGCCTGGAATGGAGGACAGGGGGCGGGAAACACCATATATTTT. Its translation is CAWNGGQGAGNTIYF.

This chain links TRBV5-1 with TRBJ2-2, with a tentative D call TRBD1 (5 bases). CDR3 length equals 14 residues. Per germline, CDR1 SGHRS and CDR2 YFSETQ. Trimming cost V 0 bases and J 6 bases, with 9 bases left between them. The CDR3 loop is CASSLARESGELFF. Here the CDR3 DNA reads TGCGCCAGCAGCTTGGCCAGGGAATCCGGGGAGCTGTTTTTT.

V and J are TRBV10-3 and TRBJ1-3, with D possibly matching TRBD1 (5 bases). In germline, CDR1 is ENHRY, CDR2 SYGVKD. V lost 0 bases and J lost 0, with 12 bases in between. The CDR3 loop spans 17 amino acids. The CDR3 here is CAISESGGAASGNTIYF. The DNA for the CDR3 is TGTGCCATCAGTGAGTCAGGTGGGGCAGCCTCTGGAAACACCATATATTTT.

J is TRBJ2-1 and V is TRBV5-8, with TRBD2 identical over 8 bases. The CDR3 is 16 residues long. CDR1 and CDR2 from the germline V gene are SGHTS and YDEGEE. Trimming removed 3 bases from V and 7 bases from J; junction bases left unmatched: 12. In DNA form, the CDR3 reads TGTGCCAGCAGCTCGCGGAGCAGCGGGGGAGGGAATGAGCAGTTCTTC. Protein: CASSSRSSGGGNEQFF. Drawing the rest from reference TRBV5-8 and TRBJ2-1, the complete variable domain is EAGVTQSPTHLIKTRGQQATLRCSPISGHTSVYWYQQALGLGLQFLLWYDEGEERNRGNFPPRFSGRQFPNYSSELNVNALELEDSALYLCASSSRSSGGGNEQFFGPGTRLTVL.

The chain combines TRBV28 with TRBJ1-2; tentative D call: TRBD1 (6 bases). V was trimmed by 3 bases and J by 4 bases, leaving 9 bases between them. From germline, CDR1 is MDHEN and CDR2 SYDVKM. This CDR3 has 13 residues. CDR3 DNA: TGTGCCAGCAGTTTCTTACAGGGCTATGGCTACACCTTC. It encodes CASSFLQGYGYTF.

V usage is TRBV30 and J usage is TRBJ2-3; unclear D gene. This CDR3 has 14 residues. Germline CDR1 and CDR2: GTSNPN and SVGIG (reference sequence). With 7 bases removed from V and 2 bases from J, the gap between germline ends came to 16 bases. The CDR3 nucleotides are TGTGCCTCGCGGCCCCCCCGGTTCACAGATACGCAGTATTTT. As protein: CASRPPRFTDTQYF.

The chain uses TRBV27 and TRBJ2-1, with 10 bases matching TRBD1. The V segment lost 4 bases and the J segment 1 base; nucleotides outside the gene matches: 19. The CDR3 loop spans 21 amino acids. Germline CDR1 and CDR2: MNHEY and SMNVEV (reference sequence). CDR3 loop: CASSSTLGTGVWVASYNEQFF. In DNA, the CDR3 is TGTGCCAGCAGTTCGACCCTCGGGACAGGGGTTTGGGTAGCTTCCTACAATGAGCAGTTCTTC.

The chain joins TRBV18 to TRBJ1-2; 8 bases fit TRBD1. CDR3 length: 19 residues. Germline V CDR1 and CDR2: KGHSH, LQKENI. With V trimmed by 6 bases and J by 2 bases, 20 bases remained unmatched. The CDR3 nucleotides are TGTGCCAGCTCGGACCGGAGCGGACAGGGAGAGTACCCCAACTATGGCTACACCTTC. Translating it yields CASSDRSGQGEYPNYGYTF. Full variable domain (outside the CDR3, taken from reference TRBV18 and TRBJ1-2): NAGVMQNPRHLVRRRGQEARLRCSPMKGHSHVYWYRQLPEEGLKFMVYLQKENIIDESGMPKERFSAEFPKEGPSILRIQQVVRGDSAAYFCASSDRSGQGEYPNYGYTFGSGTRLTVV.

CDR3 sequence reads: CASSLTSADTGELFF. CDR3 DNA: TGTGCCAGCAGCTTAACTAGCGCGGACACCGGGGAGCTGTTTTTT. The chain links TRBV7-3 to TRBJ2-2; a weak D match, TRBD2 (5 bases). In germline, CDR1 is SGHTA, CDR2 FQGTGA. V gave up 0 bases and J gave up 3 bases, with 8 bases separating them. This CDR3 spans 15 amino acids.

Only a few counts were recorded for this clone. V usage is TRBV29-1 and J usage is TRBJ1-5; D perhaps matches TRBD1 (6 bases). Trimming removed 7 bases at V and 7 bases at J, with 17 bases between. The CDR3 is 13 amino acids. Germline CDR1 SQVTM, CDR2 ANQGSEA. The CDR3 loop reads CSASGGLWQPQHF. CDR3 in DNA: TGCAGCGCGTCGGGGGGGCTTTGGCAGCCCCAGCATTTT.

This rearrangement joins TRBV6-6 to TRBJ2-1; a weak D match, TRBD1 (5 bases). CDR1 is MNHNY, CDR2 SVGAGI, per germline (reference sequence). Trimming removed 6 bases at V and 7 bases at J, with 13 bases between. The CDR3 is 13 amino acids. The CDR3 region is CASRWGRANEQFF. The CDR3 DNA is TGTGCCAGCAGATGGGGCAGGGCAAATGAGCAGTTCTTC.

Concerning this clone: The junction and the germline gene differ at one end; a read error may be behind it. V gene TRBV7-7 combines with J gene TRBJ2-3; 7 bases line up with TRBD2. The germline V gene has CDR1 SSHAT and CDR2 FNYEAQ (reference sequence). CDR3 length: 17 amino acids. CDR3 amino acids: CASSLGASGANTDTQYF. In DNA, the CDR3 is TGTGCTAGCAGCTTAGGGGCCAGCGGGGCTAACACAGATACGCAGTATTTT.

The V and J genes are TRBV19 and TRBJ2-5; no clear D gene. V lost 3 bases, J lost 0 bases, and 5 bases lay in between. In germline, CDR1 is LNHDA, CDR2 SQIVND (reference sequence). The CDR3 contains 13 residues. The CDR3 bases are TGTGCCAGTAGTATCCAGAACCAAGAGACCCAGTACTTC. This gives the protein CASSIQNQETQYF.

In its sample, this clone was seen once. At one end, the junction sequence differs from germline, possibly due to a read error. The rearrangement uses TRBV27 and TRBJ2-5; the D gene is possibly TRBD2 (6 bases). This CDR3 spans 15 amino acids. Germline CDR1 MNHEY, CDR2 SMNVEV (reference sequence). CDR3: CARSAGWEDQETQYF. In DNA form, the CDR3 reads TGTGCCCGCAGTGCGGGGTGGGAAGACCAAGAGACCCAGTACTTC.

The table lists this clone with a count of one. The V and J genes are TRBV9 and TRBJ1-1, with 8 bases identical to TRBD1. The germline gives CDR1 SGDLS, CDR2 YYNGEE. CDR3 size: 14 residues. Losses at the gene ends were 6 bases for V and 6 bases for J; bases not matched to a gene: 10. Here the CDR3 DNA reads TGTGCCAGCAATCTACAGGGGGAGTCTCCTGAAGCTTTCTTT. Protein product: CASNLQGESPEAFF.

The rearrangement uses TRBV21-1 and TRBJ2-6; the table calls TRBD1, which could not be checked here. TRBV21-1 is noted as a pseudogene. There are 19 residues in the CDR3. The CDR3 region is CASSLDTVGPLSGANVLTF. In nucleotides, the CDR3 is TGTGCCAGCAGCTTAGACACGGTGGGTCCACTCTCTGGGGCCAACGTCCTGACTTTC.

The V and J genes are TRBV2 and TRBJ1-6, with D tentatively TRBD1 (5 bases). V was trimmed by 4 bases and J by 8 bases, leaving 9 bases between them. This CDR3 is 13 amino acids long. Germline values: CDR1 SNHLY, CDR2 FYNNEI. Here the CDR3 reads CASSGGLDSPLHF. The CDR3 nucleotides read TGTGCCAGCAGTGGGGGACTGGATTCACCCCTCCACTTT.

J is TRBJ2-1 and V is TRBV28; 7 nucleotides align to TRBD1. The trim removed 5 bases at V and 1 base at J, leaving 5 bases unmatched. This CDR3 is 15 amino acids long. In germline, CDR1 is MDHEN, CDR2 SYDVKM. Here the CDR3 reads CASSPWTGSYNEQFF. The CDR3, as DNA: TGTGCCAGCAGTCCTTGGACAGGTTCCTACAATGAGCAGTTCTTC.

The CDR3 reads CASSQRRGETQYF. CDR3 coding DNA: TGTGCCAGCAGCCAGAGGCGAGGGGAGACCCAGTACTTC. The V gene is TRBV7-6, the J gene TRBJ2-5; D perhaps matches TRBD2 (5 bases). Germline CDR1 and CDR2: SGHVS and FNYEAQ. The CDR3 spans 13 residues. The V and J ends lost 5 bases and 5 bases respectively, with 12 bases between them.

This clone was picked up a small number of times. The CDR3 bases are TGTGCCAGCAGCTTGGGCGGGGCTGCGGCCGGGGAGCTGTTTTTT. As protein: CASSLGGAAAGELFF. This rearrangement joins TRBV7-3 to TRBJ2-2; D might be TRBD2 (6 bases). V was cut by 3 bases and J by 6 bases, with 14 bases left in between. The germline V gene has CDR1 SGHTA and CDR2 FQGTGA. This CDR3 is 15 amino acids long.

The chain joins TRBV5-1 to TRBJ2-7; possible D gene TRBD1, 5 bases. The CDR3 is 14 amino acids. Germline loops: CDR1 SGHRS, CDR2 YFSETQ. V lost 4 bases and J lost 12, with 23 bases in between. The DNA of the CDR3 is TGCGCCAGCAGCCCGGACACCTCAAAGGCCGGGCGGTACTTC. This translates into CASSPDTSKAGRYF.